These 26 T cell receptor beta chains were sequenced from one sample in a study of blood T cell repertoires in COVID-19. Data came from immunoSEQ multiplex PCR; TCRdb stores just in-frame clones and leaves some out. The data hold some 380,000 clones, with about 87% observed a single time. Specimen: PBMCs or T cells enriched from blood (not recorded which). The receptors here all came from a man aged 25-45 years who had recovered from COVID-19.

The V gene is TRBV7-2, the J gene TRBJ1-5, with 9 bases that match TRBD1. The J segment lost 3 bases and the V segment lost 5 bases, leaving 8 bases of the junction unmatched. This CDR3 is built from 16 residues. CDR1 SGHTA and CDR2 FQGNSA come from the germline V gene. The CDR3 loop reads CASSPITGGNNQPQHF. The CDR3 bases are TGTGCCAGCAGCCCTATAACAGGGGGCAACAATCAGCCCCAGCATTTT.

The chain carries TRBV15 and TRBJ1-2, with unresolved D. Germline V CDR1 and CDR2: LNHNV, YYDKDF (reference sequence). The CDR3 is made up of 17 amino acids. V gave up 1 base and J gave up 5 bases, with 20 bases separating them. The CDR3: CATSRGRAGRLGYGYTF. CDR3 nucleotides: TGTGCCACCAGCAGAGGGAGGGCTGGGCGATTGGGGTATGGCTACACCTTC.

The genes are TRBV25-1 and TRBJ2-1; 10 nucleotides align to TRBD1. The germline gives CDR1 MGHDK, CDR2 SYGVNS. The CDR3 has 14 residues. The trim removed 6 bases at V and 5 bases at J, leaving 4 bases unmatched. In nucleotides, the CDR3 is TGTGCCAGCAGGTCGGGACAGGGGAACAATGAGCAGTTCTTC. This sequence encodes CASRSGQGNNEQFF.

The chain recombines TRBV11-2 with TRBJ1-2, with D possibly being TRBD1 (5 bases). With 1 base removed from V and 3 bases from J, the gap between germline ends came to 12 bases. Germline V CDR1 and CDR2: SGHAT, FQNNGV. The CDR3 consists of 15 residues. The CDR3 sequence: CASSLVARVDYGYTF. DNA of the CDR3: TGTGCCAGCAGCTTAGTGGCCAGGGTCGACTATGGCTACACCTTC.

J is TRBJ2-1 and V is TRBV9; 12 nucleotides align to TRBD2. J lost 7 bases, V lost 0 bases, and 2 bases had no gene match. The CDR3 spans 15 residues. Germline CDR1 SGDLS, CDR2 YYNGEE. The CDR3 loop reads CASSVELAGGNEQFF. In nucleotides, the CDR3 is TGTGCCAGCAGCGTAGAACTAGCGGGAGGTAATGAGCAGTTCTTC. Full variable domain (remainder filled in from reference TRBV9 and TRBJ2-1): DSGVTQTPKHLITATGQRVTLRCSPRSGDLSVYWYQQSLDQGLQFLIQYYNGEERAKGNILERFSAQQFPDLHSELNLSSLELGDSALYFCASSVELAGGNEQFFGPGTRLTVL.

The chain couples TRBV2 to TRBJ2-7; D not resolved. The CDR3 has 15 residues. In germline, CDR1 is SNHLY, CDR2 FYNNEI. V was trimmed by 7 bases and J by 0 bases, leaving 16 bases between them. The CDR3 sequence is CASTPRSHNSYEQYF. The CDR3 coding sequence is TGTGCCAGCACTCCTCGTAGCCACAACTCCTACGAGCAGTACTTC.

The chain has TRBV11-1 and TRBJ2-7; no definite D call. Germline V lookup: CDR1 SGHAT, CDR2 FQDESV (reference sequence). Trimming pared 5 bases from V and 1 base from J, leaving 18 bases between. This CDR3 has 16 residues. DNA for the CDR3: TGTGCCAGCAGCGCCGTGTCTGGAGAGCTATCCTACGAGCAGTACTTC. Translated: CASSAVSGELSYEQYF.

The V gene is TRBV6-5, the J gene TRBJ2-4; no reliable D call. Germline CDR1 reads MNHEY; CDR2 reads SVGAGI. The CDR3 sequence is 15 residues long. V lost 2 bases and J 2 bases, leaving 10 bases between the germline ends. DNA of the CDR3: TGTGCCAGCAGTTACGAAGCGCACCCCAAAAACATTCAGTACTTC. As protein: CASSYEAHPKNIQYF.

In this sample, this clone turned up once. The rearrangement joins TRBV4-3 to TRBJ2-7; tentative D call: TRBD1 (6 bases). V was trimmed by 0 bases and J by 4 bases, leaving 7 bases between them. Looked up from germline, CDR1 is LGHNA and CDR2 is YSLEER. This CDR3 spans 13 amino acids. CDR3 in amino acids: CASSQDRGYEQYF. The CDR3 bases are TGCGCCAGCAGCCAAGACAGGGGTTACGAGCAGTACTTC.

The gene calls are TRBV30 and TRBJ2-5, with D unresolved. CDR1 and CDR2 from the germline V gene are GTSNPN and SVGIG (reference sequence). Trimming cost V 5 bases and J 2 bases, with 12 bases left between them. This CDR3 has 13 residues. The CDR3: CAWGWAYQETQYF. The CDR3 region has the DNA TGTGCCTGGGGTTGGGCCTATCAAGAGACCCAGTACTTC.

V and J are TRBV30 and TRBJ1-6; 11 positions match TRBD1. The CDR3 covers 19 residues. The germline gives CDR1 GTSNPN, CDR2 SVGIG (reference sequence). Trimming took 1 base from V and 9 from J; bases not matched to a gene: 17. The CDR3 is CAWSAVGASGTGGPSPLHF. The CDR3 DNA sequence: TGTGCCTGGAGTGCAGTCGGGGCCTCCGGGACAGGGGGGCCTTCACCCCTCCACTTT.

The V gene is TRBV10-3, the J gene TRBJ1-2; D ambiguous. CDR3 length equals 15 residues. CDR1 is ENHRY and CDR2 is SYGVKD in the germline V gene. V was clipped by 2 bases and J by 2 bases, with 12 bases between them. The CDR3, as DNA: TGTGCCATCAGTGAGCGCGGGGAGGGCAACTATGGCTACACCTTC. Its protein is CAISERGEGNYGYTF.

J is TRBJ1-2 and V is TRBV6-2 or TRBV6-3; the D gene is possibly TRBD1 (5 bases). Between the trimmed V and J ends, which lost 5 bases and 2 bases, there was a span of 9 bases. The CDR3 covers 13 residues. Germline assignment: CDR1 MNHEY and CDR2 SVGEGT. For the CDR3, the DNA is TGTGCCAGCAGTGCGGGACGGAACTATGGCTACACCTTC. Translated, it gives CASSAGRNYGYTF.

V and J are TRBV27 and TRBJ1-2; D not resolved. The length of the CDR3 is 13 residues. In germline, CDR1 is MNHEY, CDR2 SMNVEV (reference sequence). Between the trimmed V and J ends, which lost 5 bases and 3 bases, there was a span of 10 bases. The CDR3 DNA is TGTGCCAGCAGTGTACATGTTGACTATGGCTACACCTTC. Its protein is CASSVHVDYGYTF.

V is TRBV4-3 and J is TRBJ2-7; 7 bases match TRBD2. Germline CDR1 and CDR2: LGHNA and YSLEER. The V and J ends lost 0 bases and 5 bases, in that order; junction bases with no gene match: 4. The CDR3 spans 14 residues. CDR3 region: CASSQEWGGNEQYF. In nucleotides, the CDR3 is TGCGCCAGCAGCCAAGAGTGGGGGGGGAACGAGCAGTACTTC.

This clone was counted between two and nine times. The chain links TRBV7-9 to TRBJ2-5, with D possibly being TRBD1 (6 bases). Germline V gene lookup returns CDR1 SEHNR and CDR2 FQNEAQ (reference sequence). The CDR3 is 17 amino acids. Trimming took off 4 bases at V and 5 bases at J, with 23 bases between the two ends. The CDR3 bases are TGTGCCAGCAGCTCTAGTCCGGGCAGGGGTGCCGACGAGACCCAGTACTTC. Amino acids: CASSSSPGRGADETQYF.

J is TRBJ1-5 and V is TRBV6-5; 9 bases are shared with TRBD1. CDR1 is MNHEY and CDR2 is SVGAGI in the germline V gene. CDR3 length: 15 amino acids. Trimming took 6 bases from V and 1 from J; bases not matched to a gene: 4. The CDR3 protein is CASRPDRGSNQPQHF. CDR3 in DNA: TGTGCCAGCAGACCTGACAGGGGGAGCAATCAGCCCCAGCATTTT.

This sequence joins TRBV19 and TRBJ1-1; TRBD1 might be the D (5 bases). The CDR3 extends over 11 amino acids. Germline V gene sequence: CDR1 LNHDA, CDR2 SQIVND (reference sequence). The V end lost 5 bases, the J end lost 8 bases, and 9 bases lay between the germline ends. The CDR3 bases are TGTGCCAGTAGTCTGAAGGGGGAAGCTTTCTTT. Translating it yields CASSLKGEAFF.

Here the CDR3 reads CASSQTGDYGYTF. The DNA of the CDR3 is TGTGCCAGCAGCCAGACAGGGGACTATGGCTACACCTTC. This chain connects TRBV6-5 to TRBJ1-2; TRBD1 aligns across 8 bases. The germline CDR1 and CDR2 sequences are MNHEY and SVGAGI. J gave up 3 bases and V 6 bases, and 3 bases lay outside the gene matches. The CDR3 length is 13 residues.

The J gene is TRBJ1-2, the V gene TRBV6-5, with D uncertain. Germline values: CDR1 MNHEY, CDR2 SVGAGI. The CDR3 spans 12 residues. V gave up 4 bases and J gave up 8 bases, with 11 bases separating them. The DNA of the CDR3 is TGTGCCAGCAGTTTCCAGACGGGGGGCTACACCTTC. It yields the protein CASSFQTGGYTF.

V and J are TRBV5-1 and TRBJ2-7; TRBD1 aligns across 8 bases. Per germline, CDR1 SGHRS and CDR2 YFSETQ. This CDR3 has 15 residues. Trimming at V came to 7 bases and at J to 0 bases, leaving 9 bases not matched to a gene. The CDR3 bases are TGCGCCAGCCGATACCGGGACAGGTCCTCCTACGAGCAGTACTTC. Translated, it gives CASRYRDRSSYEQYF.

This chain connects TRBV5-4 to TRBJ2-1; D might be TRBD1 (6 bases). The CDR3 is 18 amino acids. CDR1 is SGHNT, CDR2 YYREEE, per germline (reference sequence). The V gene lost 9 bases and the J gene lost 0 bases, with 25 bases spanning the gap. The CDR3 nucleotides are TGTGCCATAGTTAGGGACAAGGGTCCCTTAAGCTCCTACAATGAGCAGTTCTTC. Its translation: CAIVRDKGPLSSYNEQFF. Full variable domain (remainder filled in from reference TRBV5-4 and TRBJ2-1): ETGVTQSPTHLIKTRGQQVTLRCSSQSGHNTVSWYQQALGQGPQFIFQYYREEENGRGNFPPRFSGLQFPNYSSELNVNALELDDSALYLCAIVRDKGPLSSYNEQFFGPGTRLTVL.

The chain combines TRBV9 with TRBJ1-1; 9 nucleotides agree with TRBD1. The CDR3 spans 16 residues. J lost 4 bases, V lost 4 bases, and 11 bases had no gene match. Germline loops: CDR1 SGDLS, CDR2 YYNGEE. CDR3 residues: CASSHPQGAARTEAFF. The CDR3 bases are TGTGCCAGCAGCCACCCACAGGGGGCTGCCCGCACTGAAGCTTTCTTT.

The count of this clone is one. CDR3 DNA: TGTGCCAGCAGCACGTGGGGGGGAAACACTGAAGCTTTCTTT. As protein: CASSTWGGNTEAFF. The chain recombines TRBV5-4 with TRBJ1-1; possible D gene TRBD1, 5 bases. The CDR3 runs 14 residues. The germline V gene encodes CDR1 SGHNT and CDR2 YYREEE (reference sequence). V lost 4 bases and J 2 bases, leaving 12 bases between the germline ends. Together with reference TRBV5-4 and TRBJ1-1, the CDR3 gives the full variable domain: ETGVTQSPTHLIKTRGQQVTLRCSSQSGHNTVSWYQQALGQGPQFIFQYYREEENGRGNFPPRFSGLQFPNYSSELNVNALELDDSALYLCASSTWGGNTEAFFGQGTRLTVV.

This clone was recorded once. This chain joins TRBV18 and TRBJ1-1; the match to TRBD1 covers 9 bases. Germline V gene sequence: CDR1 KGHSH, CDR2 LQKENI. J lost 6 bases, V lost 3 bases, and 2 bases had no gene match. This CDR3 has 13 residues. The CDR3 nucleotides read TGTGCCAGCTCACCCGACAGGGGGGCTGAAGCTTTCTTT. Protein sequence: CASSPDRGAEAFF.

J is TRBJ2-3 and V is TRBV10-3, with a possible D match to TRBD2 (7 bases). CDR3 size: 18 residues. In germline, CDR1 is ENHRY, CDR2 SYGVKD. V was shortened by 0 bases and J by 6 bases, with 22 bases between the two germline ends. The CDR3 loop is CAISESQRGGGSLDTQYF. As DNA, the CDR3 is TGTGCCATCAGTGAGTCCCAAAGGGGGGGCGGCTCCCTGGATACGCAGTATTTT.